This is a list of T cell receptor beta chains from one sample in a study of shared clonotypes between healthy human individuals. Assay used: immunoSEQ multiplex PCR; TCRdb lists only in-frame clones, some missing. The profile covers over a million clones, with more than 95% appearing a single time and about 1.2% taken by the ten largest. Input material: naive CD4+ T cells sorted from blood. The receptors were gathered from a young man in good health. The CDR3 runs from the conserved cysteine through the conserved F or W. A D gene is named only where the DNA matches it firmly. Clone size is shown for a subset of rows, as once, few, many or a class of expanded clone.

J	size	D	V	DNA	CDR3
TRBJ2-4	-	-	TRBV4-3	TGCGCCAGCAGCCCCGGAACAGGGCCGGGGGCCAAAAACATTCAGTACTTC	CASSPGTGPGAKNIQYF
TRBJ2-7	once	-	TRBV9	TGTGCCAGCAGCGTAGGGGCAACGCCGCCCTACGAGCAGTACTTC	CASSVGATPPYEQYF
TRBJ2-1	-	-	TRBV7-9	TGTGCCAGCAGCCCACCCCATTCAACCTACAATGAGCAGTTCTTC	CASSPPHSTYNEQFF
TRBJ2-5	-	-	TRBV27	TGTGCCAGCAGTTTTTCTTTACAGCAAGAGACCCAGTACTTC	CASSFSLQQETQYF
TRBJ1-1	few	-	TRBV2	TGTGCCAGCGGGAGGGAGGTCATGAACACTGAAGCTTTCTTT	CASGREVMNTEAFF
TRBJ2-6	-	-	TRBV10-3	TGTGCCATCAGTGGTTCAGCCTCTGGGGCCAACGTCCTGACTTTC	CAISGSASGANVLTF
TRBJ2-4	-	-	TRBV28	TGTGCCAGCAGTTTCTGGGAGGAGGCCAAAAACATTCAGTACTTC	CASSFWEEAKNIQYF
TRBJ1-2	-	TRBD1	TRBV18	TGTGCCAGCACTACCCAACAGGGGCCCTATGGCTACACCTTC	CASTTQQGPYGYTF
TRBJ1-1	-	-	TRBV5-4	TGTGCCAGCTGGGGGACGGATCGGGGCACTGAAGCTTTCTTT	CASWGTDRGTEAFF
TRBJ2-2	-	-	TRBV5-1	TGCGCCAGCAGCTTGGATAGGGCCAACACCGGGGAGCTGTTTTTT	CASSLDRANTGELFF
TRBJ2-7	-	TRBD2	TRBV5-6	TGTGCCAGCAGCTCGCGGACTAGCGGAAAAGCCTACGAGCAGTACTTC	CASSSRTSGKAYEQYF
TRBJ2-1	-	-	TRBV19	TGTGCCAGTAGTAGTATAGAGAATCTGCAGTTCTTC	CASSSIENLQFF
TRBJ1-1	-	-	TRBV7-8	TGTGCCAGCAGCTTACGTACAGGTGGGAACACTGAAGCTTTCTTT	CASSLRTGGNTEAFF
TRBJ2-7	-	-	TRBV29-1	TGCAGCGTCTTAAGTTCCCCCTACGAGCAGTACTTC	CSVLSSPYEQYF
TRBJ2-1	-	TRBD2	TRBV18	TGTGCCAGCTCACCACTAGCGGGAGGGTTTAATGAGCAGTTCTTC	CASSPLAGGFNEQFF
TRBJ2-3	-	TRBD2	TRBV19	TGTGCCAGTAGTATCTCAGCGGGAGGCCTTGGTGGGACAGATACGCAGTATTTT	CASSISAGGLGGTDTQYF
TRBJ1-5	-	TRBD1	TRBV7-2	TGTGCCAGCAACAACGGACAGGGGAAGGGCAATCAGCCCCAGCATTTT	CASNNGQGKGNQPQHF
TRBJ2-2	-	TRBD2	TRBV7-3	TGTGCCAGCAGCTTCCTCCCGACTAGCGGGAGGGCGAAGGTCTACACCGGGGAGCTGTTTTTT	CASSFLPTSGRAKVYTGELFF
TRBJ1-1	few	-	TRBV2	TGTGCCAGCATTGGGGACCGGGGGAACACTGAAGCTTTCTTT	CASIGDRGNTEAFF
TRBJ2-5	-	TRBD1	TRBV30	TGTGCCTGGAGTAGTAAAGGACAGGGACAAGAGACCCAGTACTTC	CAWSSKGQGQETQYF
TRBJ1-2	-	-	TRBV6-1	TGTGCCAGCAGTGAAGCACCGGGACACAGTCCCTATGGCTACACCTTC	CASSEAPGHSPYGYTF
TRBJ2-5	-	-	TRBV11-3	TGTGCCAGCAGCCGGGGGAAGGGATGGAACCAAGAGACCCAGTACTTC	CASSRGKGWNQETQYF
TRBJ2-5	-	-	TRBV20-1	TGCAGTGCTAGGTCCCTGGAGACCCAGTACTTC	CSARSLETQYF
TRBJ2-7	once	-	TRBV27	TGTGCCAGCAGTTTCAGGGGACCGGACTACGAGCAGTACTTC	CASSFRGPDYEQYF
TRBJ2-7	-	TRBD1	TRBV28	TGTGCCAGCAGCTACTTCAGACAGGGGAGAGTGCAGTACTTC	CASSYFRQGRVQYF
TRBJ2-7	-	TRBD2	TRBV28	TGTGCCAGCAGTTTATTCCGGACTAGCGGGAGGGCCTTTAGATACGAGCAGTACTTC	CASSLFRTSGRAFRYEQYF
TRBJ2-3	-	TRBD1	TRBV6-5	TGTGCCAGCAGTAAACGGACAGGTTCGACAGATACGCAGTATTTT	CASSKRTGSTDTQYF
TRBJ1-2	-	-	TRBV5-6	TGTGCCAGCGGAACCTTCCTGGGGGGGTCATATGGCTACACCTTC	CASGTFLGGSYGYTF
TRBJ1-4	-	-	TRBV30	TGTGCCTGGAGGGACAGCCCTAGGGGTGAAAAACTGTTTTTT	CAWRDSPRGEKLFF
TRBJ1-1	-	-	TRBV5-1	TGCGCCAGCAGCTCGAGACAGTCCATGAACACTGAAGCTTTCTTT	CASSSRQSMNTEAFF
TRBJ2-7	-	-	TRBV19	TGTGCCACTTCCCGTAATGGCGAGCAGTACTTC	CATSRNGEQYF
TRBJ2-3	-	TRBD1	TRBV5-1	TGCGCCAGCAGCCAACAGGGGGCGGGGGATACGCAGTATTTT	CASSQQGAGDTQYF
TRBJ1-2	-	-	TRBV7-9	TGTGCCAGCAGCTTCCAGGTCCACGGCTACACCTTC	CASSFQVHGYTF
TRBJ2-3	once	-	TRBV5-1	TGCGCCAGCAGCTTCCAGCCCATAGCGGTCAACACAGATACGCAGTATTTT	CASSFQPIAVNTDTQYF
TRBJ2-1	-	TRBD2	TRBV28	TGTGCCAGCAAGGATATCGCCCTAGCGGGAGTTGGCGCCTACAATGAGCAGTTCTTC	CASKDIALAGVGAYNEQFF
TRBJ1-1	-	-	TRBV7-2	TGTGCCAGCAGCTTAAGTGGAGGGGTTAAGAACACTGAAGCTTTCTTT	CASSLSGGVKNTEAFF
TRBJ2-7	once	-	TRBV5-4	TGTGCCAGCAGCTTGGCCACAGCAGGGGGGCCCTACGAGCAGTACTTC	CASSLATAGGPYEQYF
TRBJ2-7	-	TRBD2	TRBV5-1	TGCGCCAGCACCCCTAGCGGTGATGAGGACGAGCAGTACTTC	CASTPSGDEDEQYF
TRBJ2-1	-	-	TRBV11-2	TGTGCCAGCAGCGGAGGATTACTTCTCTACAATGAGCAGTTCTTC	CASSGGLLLYNEQFF
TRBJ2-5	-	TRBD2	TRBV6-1	TGTGCCAGCAGTGAAGGGGGCGCTAGCGGGAGTAGGTGGGAGACCCAGTACTTC	CASSEGGASGSRWETQYF
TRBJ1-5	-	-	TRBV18	TGTGCCAGCTCACCCCCGAAGAGGTTTCGTCAGCCCCAGCATTTT	CASSPPKRFRQPQHF
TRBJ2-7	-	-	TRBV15	TGTGCCACCAGCAGGGCCGGGACTGTGACAATCTACGAGCAGTACTTC	CATSRAGTVTIYEQYF
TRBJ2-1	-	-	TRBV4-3	TGCGCCAGCAGCCAAGACGCAGCCCGTAGCTCCTACAATGAGCAGTTCTTC	CASSQDAARSSYNEQFF